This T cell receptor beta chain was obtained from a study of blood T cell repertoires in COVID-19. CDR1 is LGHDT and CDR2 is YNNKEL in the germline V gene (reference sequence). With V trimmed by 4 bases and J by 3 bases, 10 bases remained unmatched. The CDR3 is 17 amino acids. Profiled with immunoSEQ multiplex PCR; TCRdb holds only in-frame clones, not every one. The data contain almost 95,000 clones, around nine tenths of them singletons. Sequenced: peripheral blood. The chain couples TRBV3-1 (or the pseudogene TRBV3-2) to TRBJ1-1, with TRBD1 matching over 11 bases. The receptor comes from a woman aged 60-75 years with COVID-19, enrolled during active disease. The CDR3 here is CASSLRTGGSEDTEAFF. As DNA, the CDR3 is TGTGCCAGCAGCCTCCGGACAGGGGGCAGTGAAGACACTGAAGCTTTCTTT.